This note documents a single T cell receptor (beta chain) sequence. This entry is derived from a study of blood T cell repertoires in COVID-19. The overall study: COVID-19 samples from acute and convalescent phases originated in the United States, Italy and Spain. PBMCs, B-cell-depleted T cells, or T cells provided the cDNA or gDNA that made up the material.

There are 14 residues in the CDR3. Trimming cost V 4 bases and J 5 bases; bases outside gene matches: 10. CDR1 and CDR2 from the germline V gene are SQVTM and ANQGSEA. In the authors' workflow: Reference gene primer amplification gave nucleated cell count estimates. Method: immunoSEQ multiplex PCR; TCRdb's copy keeps in-frame clones and lacks some. D and trimming were read from the DNA, whereas the V and J calls and clone size are those reported in that table. In the table there are around 170,000 clones, approximately 86% of which are singletons. The J gene is TRBJ2-7, the V gene TRBV29-1, with 8 bases aligning to TRBD2. The sequence derives from a man over 45 with active or convalescent COVID-19. The source material was peripheral blood. This CDR3 is CSVGTGGVGHEQYF. CDR3 coding DNA: TGCAGCGTTGGGACGGGAGGGGTTGGCCACGAGCAGTACTTC.